This TCR beta chain was recorded in a study of T cells in Graves' hyperthyroidism and ophthalmopathy. Study-level background: At the time of initial diagnosis and before any treatment, peripheral blood was collected. Study outcomes and limitations: The model foresaw ophthalmopathy a median 6.5 months prior to onset.

This clonotype was recorded at least ten times. Antigen: not known. The TCR beta CDR3 regions underwent amplification using RNA transcripts as the source. HTBI primers were the set used in a first-round RT-PCR of the TCR CDR3. One entry per CDR3 protein, called by TCRdb with MiXCR from the multiplex PCR reads. The sample yields about 350,000 distinct CDR3 sequences, approximately 18% seen once. Each 10 ml fresh peripheral blood draw supplied the PBMCs. Germline assignment: CDR1 MDHEN and CDR2 SYDVKM. V shed 3 bases and J shed 1 base, with 6 bases lying between them. The CDR3 is 14 residues long. Source material: blood. J is TRBJ2-2 and V is TRBV28, with D unclear. The TCR originated in a woman in her thirties with Graves' hyperthyroidism that later progressed to Graves' ophthalmopathy. The CDR3 nucleotides read TGTGCCAGCAGTTTGATGGGGAACACCGGGGAGCTGTTTTTT. This encodes CASSLMGNTGELFF.